This passage covers 22 T cell receptor beta chains from one sample sequenced in a study of T-cell memory formation after mild COVID-19. TCRdb re-called the 5' RACE reads with MiXCR, one entry per CDR3 protein. The sample lists under 400,000 distinct CDR3 sequences, 25% to 30% occurring once. Input material: PBMCs or a T cell subset sorted from them (not recorded which). The source is an adult woman who had mild COVID-19 (a few samples of this study predate the infection). Cell type and time point are not known.

The chain combines TRBV7-8 with TRBJ1-1; D call uncertain. Germline CDR1 SGHVS, CDR2 FQNEAQ. This CDR3 spans 15 amino acids. Trimming pared 5 bases from V and 1 base from J, leaving 14 bases between. The CDR3 reads CASSPQRVPNTEAFF. DNA for the CDR3: TGTGCCAGCAGCCCACAGCGTGTTCCGAACACTGAAGCTTTCTTT.

As regards this clonotype: This may be a read error, as it is one base from a much larger clone. The J gene is TRBJ2-3, the V gene TRBV7-9; the D is unclear. Trimming removed 4 bases at V and 4 bases at J, with 3 bases between. Germline V gene lookup returns CDR1 SEHNR and CDR2 FQNEAQ (reference sequence). The CDR3 is made up of 11 amino acids. The CDR3 is CASSWSDTQYF. As DNA, the CDR3 is TGTGCCAGCAGCTGGTCAGATACGCAGTATTTT.

The rearrangement uses TRBV7-9 and TRBJ1-6; D is uncertain. Germline CDR1 is SEHNR and CDR2 is FQNEAQ (reference sequence). The V end was cut by 5 bases, the J end by 8 bases, with 19 bases between. CDR3 length: 16 amino acids. The CDR3 loop reads CASSLDLGGRDSPLHF. Written as DNA, the CDR3 is TGTGCCAGCAGCCTAGACCTAGGAGGGCGGGATTCACCCCTCCACTTT.

This clonotype was seen at least ten times. V gene TRBV5-1 combines with J gene TRBJ2-3, with 9 positions matching TRBD1. This CDR3 region has 15 residues. V trimming: 4 bases; J trimming: 4 bases; junction bases outside the gene matches: 7. The germline CDR1 and CDR2 sequences are SGHRS and YFSETQ. The CDR3 protein is CASSPGQGQSDTQYF. The CDR3 nucleotides are TGCGCCAGCAGCCCGGGACAGGGACAATCAGATACGCAGTATTTT.

This clonotype occurred a few times. This chain links TRBV4-1 with TRBJ1-1, with D possibly TRBD1 on 6 matching bases. Trimming took off 2 bases at V and 6 bases at J, with 13 bases between the two ends. This CDR3 is built from 14 residues. Germline lookup yields CDR1 MGHRA and CDR2 YSYEKL. The CDR3 is CASSQLPGAAEAFF. In nucleotides, the CDR3 is TGCGCCAGCAGCCAATTACCAGGGGCGGCTGAAGCTTTCTTT.

This clonotype has only a few counts. The chain employs TRBV5-1 and TRBJ2-7; 11 bases fit TRBD2. Germline CDR1 is SGHRS and CDR2 is YFSETQ. V was clipped by 0 bases and J by 4 bases; unmatched bases: 6. The CDR3 contains 16 residues. The CDR3 DNA reads as TGCGCCAGCAGCTTGGCCACTAGCGGGAGAGGATACGAGCAGTACTTC. Amino acid sequence: CASSLATSGRGYEQYF.

This chain links TRBV19 with TRBJ2-2, with D hard to call. The length of the CDR3 is 17 residues. Trimming cost V 6 bases and J 1 base, with 18 bases left between them. Germline V gives CDR1 LNHDA, CDR2 SQIVND (reference sequence). Here the CDR3 DNA reads TGTGCCAGTAGCATAATCCCTTCTGGTCTGAACACCGGGGAGCTGTTTTTT. Translated: CASSIIPSGLNTGELFF.

The V call is TRBV7-2, the J call TRBJ2-3; 8 bases align to TRBD1. Germline loops: CDR1 SGHTA, CDR2 FQGNSA. This CDR3 is 15 amino acids long. After removal of 5 bases from V and 3 bases from J, the junction contained 7 bases not matched to a gene. The CDR3 region has the DNA TGTGCCAGCAGCCGCCGGGGACAGGCAACAGATACGCAGTATTTT. This gives the protein CASSRRGQATDTQYF.

This clonotype was detected only a few times. The gene calls are TRBV12-3 or TRBV12-4 and TRBJ2-7; D tentatively reads TRBD1 or TRBD2 (5 bases each). V dropped 2 bases and J dropped 6 bases, with 8 bases sitting between them. This CDR3 region has 12 residues. The CDR3 sequence is CASSLWGREQYF. CDR3 bases: TGTGCCAGCAGTTTATGGGGACGCGAGCAGTACTTC.

This clonotype was recorded only once. This chain links TRBV7-2 with TRBJ2-7; no reliable D call. The CDR3 length is 12 residues. V was pared by 5 bases and J by 6 bases, with 11 bases between. Germline V gene lookup returns CDR1 SGHTA and CDR2 FQGNSA. The CDR3 loop reads CASSRYLGEQYF. As DNA, the CDR3 is TGTGCCAGCAGCCGATATCTGGGCGAGCAGTACTTC.

The V and J genes are TRBV6-2 or TRBV6-3 and TRBJ1-5, with D hard to call. V was pared by 0 bases and J by 15 bases, with 27 bases between. This CDR3 is 17 amino acids long. Germline-derived CDR1 and CDR2 are MNHEY and SVGEGT. CDR3 DNA sequence: TGTGCCAGCAGTTACTCGAGTGAGGAACAGCCTTTCTCCCATACGCATTTT. Encoded protein: CASSYSSEEQPFSHTHF.

This clonotype has only a few counts. The V call is TRBV5-8, the J call TRBJ2-3; 8 bases align to TRBD1. V was pared by 0 bases and J by 1 base, with 10 bases of the junction left unmatched. Per germline, CDR1 SGHTS and CDR2 YDEGEE. This CDR3 has 18 residues. CDR3 DNA sequence: TGTGCCAGCAGCTTGGCCCCGCAGGGGGCTGGGGGCACAGATACGCAGTATTTT. Protein: CASSLAPQGAGGTDTQYF.

The genes are TRBV12-3 or TRBV12-4 and TRBJ1-2; D is uncertain. The V end was cut by 8 bases, the J end by 4 bases, with 17 bases between. The CDR3 length is 14 residues. CDR3 sequence: CASRPATPGYGYTF. CDR3 bases: TGTGCCAGCCGTCCCGCCACCCCCGGCTATGGCTACACCTTC.

In its sample, this clonotype was seen many times. The rearrangement joins TRBV9 to TRBJ2-7, with D possibly matching TRBD1 (6 bases). With 7 bases removed from V and 7 bases from J, the gap between germline ends came to 15 bases. CDR3 length: 12 amino acids. Germline CDR1 SGDLS, CDR2 YYNGEE. CDR3 in amino acids: CASSGDDWEQYF. The CDR3 nucleotides are TGTGCCAGCTCAGGGGACGATTGGGAGCAGTACTTC.

This chain uses TRBV3-1 with TRBJ1-4; TRBD1 is a possible D gene (5 bases). Germline V gives CDR1 LGHDT, CDR2 YNNKEL (reference sequence). The CDR3 covers 16 residues. The germline V and J ends were trimmed by 4 bases and 3 bases, with 15 bases remaining between them. The CDR3 bases are TGTGCCAGCAGCCCCAGTTATGGGGGAGCTAATGAAAAACTGTTTTTT. This gives the protein CASSPSYGGANEKLFF.

The gene calls are TRBV5-1 and TRBJ2-3, with 11 bases fitting TRBD2. The CDR3 runs to 16 residues. Germline assignment: CDR1 SGHRS and CDR2 YFSETQ. V shed 1 base, J shed 1 base, and the junction held 2 bases outside the gene matches. DNA for the CDR3: TGCGCCAGCAGCTTGACTAGCGGGGGCCGCACAGATACGCAGTATTTT. This codes for CASSLTSGGRTDTQYF.

The chain employs TRBV5-5 and TRBJ2-1; D is uncertain. This CDR3 has 16 amino acids. Germline values: CDR1 SGHKS, CDR2 YYEKEE (reference sequence). V shed 0 bases and J shed 2 bases, with 12 bases lying between them. The CDR3: CASSLVPVFPYNEQFF. Here the CDR3 DNA reads TGTGCCAGCAGCTTGGTTCCAGTCTTCCCCTACAATGAGCAGTTCTTC. The full variable domain, with the rest looked up from reference TRBV5-5 and TRBJ2-1, is DAGVTQSPTHLIKTRGQQVTLRCSPISGHKSVSWYQQVLGQGPQFIFQYYEKEERGRGNFPDRFSARQFPNYSSELNVNALLLGDSALYLCASSLVPVFPYNEQFFGPGTRLTVL.

This clonotype was seen a handful of times. The rearrangement joins TRBV6-6 to TRBJ2-5; 12 bases align to TRBD2. The trim removed 4 bases at V and 4 bases at J, leaving 7 bases unmatched. The CDR3 is made up of 16 amino acids. Germline V gene lookup returns CDR1 MNHNY and CDR2 SVGAGI (reference sequence). The DNA of the CDR3 is TGTGCCAGCAGTTTCCCGACTAGCGGGAGAGGAGAGACCCAGTACTTC. Amino acid sequence: CASSFPTSGRGETQYF.

This clonotype was found a few times. The chain recombines TRBV6-5 with TRBJ2-3; 7 nucleotides align to TRBD1. Per the germline V gene, CDR1 is MNHEY and CDR2 is SVGAGI. The V segment lost 5 bases and the J segment 4 bases; nucleotides outside the gene matches: 9. This CDR3 is 15 amino acids long. CDR3 sequence (DNA): TGTGCCAGCAGTCCCTTGGACAGGCTAGCAGATACGCAGTATTTT. It codes for CASSPLDRLADTQYF.

This rearrangement joins TRBV9 to TRBJ2-3; D not certain. The V gene's germline CDR1 is SGDLS and CDR2 YYNGEE. Trimming removed 0 bases at V and 1 base at J, with 9 bases between. This CDR3 has 15 amino acids. CDR3 DNA: TGTGCCAGCAGCGTAGGGTGGGAAGGCACAGATACGCAGTATTTT. Protein sequence: CASSVGWEGTDTQYF.

This clonotype showed up many times. V usage is TRBV20-1 and J usage is TRBJ2-5; 16 nucleotides line up with TRBD2. Germline V gives CDR1 DFQATT, CDR2 SNEGSKA (reference sequence). The CDR3 runs 14 residues. After removal of 3 bases from V and 9 bases from J, the junction contained 4 bases not matched to a gene. Written as DNA, the CDR3 is TGCAGTGCTAGGGGACTAGCGGGGGGGCCGCCCCAGTACTTC. Protein: CSARGLAGGPPQYF.

This clonotype was observed a few times. The rearrangement uses TRBV27 and TRBJ2-1, with D perhaps TRBD1 (5 bases). The V and J ends lost 7 bases and 0 bases respectively, with 16 bases between them. CDR1 is MNHEY, CDR2 SMNVEV, per germline (reference sequence). The CDR3 is 16 residues long. CDR3 protein: CASNPPGRASYNEQFF. DNA for the CDR3: TGTGCCAGCAACCCGCCGGGCAGGGCCTCCTACAATGAGCAGTTCTTC.